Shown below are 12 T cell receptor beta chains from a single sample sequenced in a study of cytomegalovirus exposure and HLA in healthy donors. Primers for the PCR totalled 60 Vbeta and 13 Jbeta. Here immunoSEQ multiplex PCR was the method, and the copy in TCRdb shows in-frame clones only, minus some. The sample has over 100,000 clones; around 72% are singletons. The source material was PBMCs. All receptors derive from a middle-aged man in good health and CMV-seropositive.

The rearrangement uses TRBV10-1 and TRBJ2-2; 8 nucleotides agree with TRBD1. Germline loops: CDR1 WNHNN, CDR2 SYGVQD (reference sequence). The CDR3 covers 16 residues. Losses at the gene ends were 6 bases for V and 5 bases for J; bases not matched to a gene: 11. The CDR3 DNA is TGCGCCAGCAGCTCTCCGGGACAGGCGGATACCGGGGAGCTGTTTTTT. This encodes CASSSPGQADTGELFF.

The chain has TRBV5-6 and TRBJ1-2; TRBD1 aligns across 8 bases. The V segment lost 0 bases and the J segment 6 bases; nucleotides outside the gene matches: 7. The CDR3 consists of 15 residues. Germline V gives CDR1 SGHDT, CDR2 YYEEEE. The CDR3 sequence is CASSLVSGGVNGYTF. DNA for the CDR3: TGTGCCAGCAGCTTGGTCTCAGGGGGCGTGAATGGCTACACCTTC.

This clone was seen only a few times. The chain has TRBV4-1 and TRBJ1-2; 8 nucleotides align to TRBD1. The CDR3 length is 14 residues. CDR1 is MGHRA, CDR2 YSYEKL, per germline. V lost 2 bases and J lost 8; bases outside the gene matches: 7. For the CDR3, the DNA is TGCGCCAGCAGCCAACCAGGGGGCGCACAAGGCTACACCTTC. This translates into CASSQPGGAQGYTF.

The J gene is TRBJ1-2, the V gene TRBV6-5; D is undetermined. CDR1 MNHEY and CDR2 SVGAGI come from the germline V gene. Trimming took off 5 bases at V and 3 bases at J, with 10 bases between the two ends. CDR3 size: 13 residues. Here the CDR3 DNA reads TGTGCCAGCAGTAACCCCCAGGACTATGGCTACACCTTC. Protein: CASSNPQDYGYTF.

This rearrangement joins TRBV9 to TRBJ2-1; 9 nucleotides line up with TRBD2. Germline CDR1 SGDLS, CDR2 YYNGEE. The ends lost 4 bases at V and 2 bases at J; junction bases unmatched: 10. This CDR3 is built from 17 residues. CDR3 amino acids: CASSIGGAGGAYNEQFF. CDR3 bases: TGTGCCAGCAGCATCGGAGGTGCGGGGGGGGCCTACAATGAGCAGTTCTTC.

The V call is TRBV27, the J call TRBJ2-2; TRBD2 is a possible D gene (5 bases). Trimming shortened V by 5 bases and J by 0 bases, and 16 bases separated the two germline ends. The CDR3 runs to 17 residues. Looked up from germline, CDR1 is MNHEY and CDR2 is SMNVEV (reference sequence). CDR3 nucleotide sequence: TGTGCCAGCAGTCGGACTGTAAGCCGTGCGAACACCGGGGAGCTGTTTTTT. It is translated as CASSRTVSRANTGELFF.

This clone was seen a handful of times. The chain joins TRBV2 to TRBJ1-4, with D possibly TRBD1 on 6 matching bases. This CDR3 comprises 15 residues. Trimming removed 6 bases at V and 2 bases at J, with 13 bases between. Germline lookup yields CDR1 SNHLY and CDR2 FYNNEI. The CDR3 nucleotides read TGTGCCAGCAGCGTACAGGGAACGACTAATGAAAAACTGTTTTTT. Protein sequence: CASSVQGTTNEKLFF.

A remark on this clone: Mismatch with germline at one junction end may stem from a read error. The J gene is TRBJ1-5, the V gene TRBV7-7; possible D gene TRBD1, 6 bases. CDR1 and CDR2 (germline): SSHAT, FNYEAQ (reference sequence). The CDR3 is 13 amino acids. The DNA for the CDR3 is TGTGCTAGCAGCCAGGGGCAGGGGCAGCCCCAGCATTTT. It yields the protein CASSQGQGQPQHF.

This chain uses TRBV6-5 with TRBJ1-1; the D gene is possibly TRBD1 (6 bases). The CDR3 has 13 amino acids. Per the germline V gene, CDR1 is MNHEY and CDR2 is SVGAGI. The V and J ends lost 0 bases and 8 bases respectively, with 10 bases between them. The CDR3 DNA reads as TGTGCCAGCAGTTACTCGGACAGAACAGAAGCTTTCTTT. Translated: CASSYSDRTEAFF.

The CDR3 is CASSRLAGGYEQYF. The CDR3 DNA follows: TGTGCCAGCAGCCGGCTAGCGGGGGGCTACGAGCAGTACTTC. The J gene is TRBJ2-5, the V gene TRBV7-6; 11 positions agree with TRBD2. The last part of the DNA fits TRBJ2-7 better; the J call may be wrong. CDR1 SGHVS and CDR2 FNYEAQ come from the germline V gene. The CDR3 consists of 14 residues.

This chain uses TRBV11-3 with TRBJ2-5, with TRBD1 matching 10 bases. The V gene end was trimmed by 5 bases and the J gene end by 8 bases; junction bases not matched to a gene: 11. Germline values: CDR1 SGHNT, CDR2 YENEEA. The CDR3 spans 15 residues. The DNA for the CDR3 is TGTGCCAGCAGCCGCGCCGGGACAGGGGAGGCCACCCAGTACTTC. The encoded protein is CASSRAGTGEATQYF.

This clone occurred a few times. The CDR3: CASSSAGTGAYEQYF. The CDR3 region has the DNA TGTGCCAGCAGTTCCGCCGGGACAGGAGCCTACGAGCAGTACTTC. The V gene is TRBV28, the J gene TRBJ2-7, with 8 positions matching TRBD1. In germline, CDR1 is MDHEN, CDR2 SYDVKM. V shed 4 bases and J 2 bases; nucleotides not matched to a gene: 7. The CDR3 covers 15 residues.